These 28 T cell receptor beta chains were all obtained from the same sample, sequenced in a study of T cells in Graves' hyperthyroidism and ophthalmopathy. The TCR beta CDR3 regions underwent amplification using RNA transcripts as the source. The study used the HTBI primer set for a first-round RT-PCR of the TCR CDR3. TCRdb called the multiplex PCR reads again in MiXCR, with one record for every CDR3 protein. The sample consists of under 300,000 distinct CDR3 sequences, about 13% of them appearing once. The sample was blood. Source of these receptors: a woman in her thirties or forties with Graves' hyperthyroidism.

In its sample, this clonotype was seen many times. The chain uses TRBV20-1 and TRBJ2-7; TRBD2 might be the D (7 bases). V was shortened by 5 bases and J by 2 bases, with 16 bases between the two germline ends. This CDR3 comprises 14 residues. CDR1 and CDR2 (germline): DFQATT, SNEGSKA (reference sequence). The CDR3 sequence is CSAPARGATYEQYF. CDR3 in DNA: TGCAGTGCTCCCGCTCGGGGGGCGACCTACGAGCAGTACTTC.

This clonotype has at least ten counts. The chain uses TRBV3-1 and TRBJ1-4, with D hard to call. V gave up 3 bases and J gave up 8 bases, with 10 bases separating them. Germline assignment: CDR1 LGHDT and CDR2 YNNKEL (reference sequence). The CDR3 consists of 13 residues. CDR3 loop: CASSQGGEEKLFF. In nucleotides, the CDR3 is TGTGCCAGCAGCCAGGGAGGAGAGGAAAAACTGTTTTTT.

In this sample, this clonotype turned up a few times. The V call is TRBV5-8, the J call TRBJ2-1; D is uncertain. Trimming stripped 5 bases from V and 10 bases from J, with 10 bases between. This CDR3 contains 11 residues. Germline V lookup: CDR1 SGHTS, CDR2 YDEGEE. The CDR3 region is CASRLSWEQFF. For the CDR3, the DNA is TGTGCCAGCAGATTATCCTGGGAGCAGTTCTTC.

This chain links TRBV5-1 with TRBJ1-3, with a weak D call TRBD1 (6 bases). Trimming shortened V by 4 bases and J by 4 bases, and 9 bases separated the two germline ends. This CDR3 spans 13 amino acids. Germline V CDR1 and CDR2: SGHRS, YFSETQ. This chain's CDR3 is CASSQDSGNTIYF. CDR3 sequence (DNA): TGCGCCAGCAGCCAGGACAGCGGAAACACCATATATTTT.

This clonotype came up many times. V gene TRBV7-9 combines with J gene TRBJ2-7, with TRBD1 as a possible D gene (5 bases). V lost 1 base to trimming and J lost 1 base, with 11 bases between them. Germline CDR1 SEHNR, CDR2 FQNEAQ (reference sequence). The CDR3 has 15 amino acids. CDR3 region: CASSLGRAISYEQYF. As DNA, the CDR3 is TGTGCCAGCAGCTTAGGCAGGGCAATATCCTACGAGCAGTACTTC.

The rearrangement joins TRBV18 to TRBJ2-1; 11 bases are shared with TRBD1. With 5 bases clipped from V and 4 bases from J, the junction kept 4 bases outside the gene matches. This CDR3 has 15 amino acids. Germline CDR1 reads KGHSH; CDR2 reads LQKENI. The CDR3 DNA is TGTGCCAGCTCATTTGGACAGGGGGCTTACAATGAGCAGTTCTTC. This gives the protein CASSFGQGAYNEQFF.

This clonotype was found many times. V gene TRBV9 combines with J gene TRBJ1-1, with D uncertain. The V gene's germline CDR1 is SGDLS and CDR2 YYNGEE. This CDR3 has 13 residues. Deletions cut 0 bases from V and 10 bases from J, with 13 bases between. As DNA, the CDR3 is TGTGCCAGCAGCGTAGCGGACGGTCGGGGAGCTTTCTTT. Protein sequence: CASSVADGRGAFF.

J is TRBJ1-2 and V is TRBV12-3 or TRBV12-4, with 8 bases matching TRBD1. Trimming at V came to 6 bases and at J to 8 bases, leaving 11 bases not matched to a gene. The CDR3 extends over 14 amino acids. This CDR3 reads CASSKPGQGTGYTF. The CDR3 nucleotides read TGTGCCAGCAGCAAACCCGGACAGGGAACCGGCTACACCTTC.

The sample holds a few counts of this clonotype. The genes are TRBV20-1 and TRBJ1-4, with D possibly matching TRBD1 (5 bases). This CDR3 has 13 amino acids. The germline V gene has CDR1 DFQATT and CDR2 SNEGSKA (reference sequence). Deletions cut 3 bases from V and 3 bases from J, with 8 bases between. For the CDR3, the DNA is TGCAGTGCTAGTAGGGGATCTAATGAAAAACTGTTTTTT. It specifies CSASRGSNEKLFF.

This clonotype was observed a few times. The chain joins TRBV6-2 or TRBV6-3 to TRBJ1-2, with a weak D call TRBD1 (5 bases). V was trimmed by 0 bases and J by 10 bases, leaving 12 bases between them. The CDR3 loop spans 13 amino acids. CDR1 MNHEY and CDR2 SVGEGT come from the germline V gene. The CDR3: CASSYSTVGDYTF. DNA for the CDR3: TGTGCCAGCAGTTACTCGACGGTGGGGGACTACACCTTC.

This clonotype has ten or more counts. The V and J genes are TRBV6-1 and TRBJ1-3; D is ambiguous. CDR3 length equals 15 residues. From germline, CDR1 is MNHNS and CDR2 SASEGT. Trimming left V 6 bases short and J 0 bases short, with 12 bases between. The CDR3, as DNA: TGTGCCAGCAGGATGGACCGCTACTCTGGAAACACCATATATTTT. The encoded protein is CASRMDRYSGNTIYF.

This clonotype has at least ten counts. The rearrangement links TRBV3-1 to TRBJ2-7; TRBD1 matches at 11 bases. This CDR3 has 15 residues. V lost 4 bases, J lost 2 bases, and 4 bases stayed unmatched. CDR1 is LGHDT, CDR2 YNNKEL, per germline (reference sequence). The CDR3 spells CASSRGTGGTYEQYF. In nucleotides, the CDR3 is TGTGCCAGCAGCCGAGGGACAGGGGGAACCTACGAGCAGTACTTC.

The chain has TRBV18 and TRBJ2-1, with 11 bases identical to TRBD2. CDR3 length: 16 residues. The ends lost 4 bases at V and 8 bases at J; junction bases unmatched: 10. Germline CDR1 reads KGHSH; CDR2 reads LQKENI. The CDR3 region has the DNA TGTGCCAGCTCACTTAGCGGGAGGGCCATTCTCTATGAGCAGTTCTTC. Protein product: CASSLSGRAILYEQFF.

This clonotype was observed a few times. This chain uses TRBV6-4 with TRBJ2-1, with 8 bases lining up with TRBD2. The V gene's germline CDR1 is MRHNA and CDR2 SNTAGT. V dropped 3 bases and J dropped 3; count of bases not matched to a gene: 1. CDR3 size: 14 residues. The CDR3 here is CASSETSDYNEQFF. The CDR3 DNA follows: TGTGCCAGCAGTGAGACTAGCGACTACAATGAGCAGTTCTTC.

This clonotype has a count of ten or more. V is TRBV5-8 and J is TRBJ2-3, with TRBD1 matching 7 bases. Germline-derived CDR1 and CDR2 are SGHTS and YDEGEE. The CDR3 has 15 residues. V shed 4 bases, J shed 5 bases, and the junction held 10 bases outside the gene matches. The CDR3 sequence is CASSPRGTQGDTQYF. The DNA of the CDR3 is TGTGCCAGCAGCCCCAGGGGGACCCAGGGAGATACGCAGTATTTT.

This clonotype was seen many times. The chain employs TRBV7-8 and TRBJ2-7; D is uncertain. The V gene's germline CDR1 is SGHVS and CDR2 FQNEAQ. This CDR3 comprises 15 residues. V was cut by 1 base and J by 4 bases, with 14 bases left in between. The CDR3 sequence: CASSLGTLISYEQYF. CDR3 DNA: TGTGCCAGCAGCTTAGGGACCCTAATTTCATACGAGCAGTACTTC.

This chain links TRBV29-1 with TRBJ2-1; the D gene is possibly TRBD1 (5 bases). CDR3 length: 13 residues. Between the trimmed V and J ends, which lost 5 bases and 3 bases, there was a span of 11 bases. The germline V gene encodes CDR1 SQVTM and CDR2 ANQGSEA. DNA for the CDR3: TGCAGCGTTAGACAGAGTGACTACAATGAGCAGTTCTTC. It codes for CSVRQSDYNEQFF.

This clonotype was seen ten or more times. This chain joins TRBV20-1 and TRBJ1-1, with D possibly TRBD1 on 5 matching bases. The ends were cut back, 5 bases at V and 1 base at J, with 17 bases in the middle. CDR3 length: 15 residues. Germline V gives CDR1 DFQATT, CDR2 SNEGSKA (reference sequence). CDR3 amino acids: CSALNPRDGNTEAFF. In DNA form, the CDR3 reads TGCAGTGCTCTCAACCCCAGGGACGGGAACACTGAAGCTTTCTTT.

CDR3 sequence reads: CASSQVVVGYNEQFF. The CDR3 DNA sequence: TGTGCCAGCAGCCAAGTGGTCGTCGGCTACAATGAGCAGTTCTTC. The rearrangement uses TRBV3-1 and TRBJ2-1, with D uncertain. The CDR3 has 15 residues. Germline V gene lookup returns CDR1 LGHDT and CDR2 YNNKEL (reference sequence). V was trimmed by 1 base and J by 3 bases, leaving 10 bases between them.

This clonotype was recorded many times. J is TRBJ2-1 and V is TRBV11-3; TRBD2 might be the D (6 bases). CDR1 is SGHNT and CDR2 is YENEEA in the germline V gene. This CDR3 is built from 15 residues. V gave up 5 bases and J gave up 9 bases, with 20 bases separating them. This CDR3 reads CASSAGGAGASEQFF. The CDR3 DNA reads TGTGCCAGCAGCGCCGGGGGAGCTGGGGCGAGTGAGCAGTTCTTC.

This clonotype was recorded many times. The J gene is TRBJ1-1, the V gene TRBV29-1, with 8 bases lining up with TRBD1. CDR3 length equals 13 residues. CDR1 SQVTM and CDR2 ANQGSEA come from the germline V gene. The J segment lost 0 bases and the V segment lost 4 bases, leaving 1 base of the junction unmatched. CDR3 sequence: CSVGGQVNTEAFF. In DNA form, the CDR3 reads TGCAGCGTTGGGGGACAGGTGAACACTGAAGCTTTCTTT.

This clonotype was seen ten or more times. The rearrangement uses TRBV29-1 and TRBJ1-1; 7 positions agree with TRBD1. The V gene end was trimmed by 6 bases and the J gene end by 3 bases; junction bases not matched to a gene: 1. CDR3 length equals 11 residues. Germline CDR1 SQVTM, CDR2 ANQGSEA. The CDR3 nucleotides are TGCAGCGTCGACAGGGACACTGAAGCTTTCTTT. Translating it yields CSVDRDTEAFF.

This clonotype appeared a few times. This sequence joins TRBV20-1 and TRBJ2-2, with D possibly matching TRBD2 (6 bases). CDR1 is DFQATT and CDR2 is SNEGSKA in the germline V gene (reference sequence). With 5 bases removed from V and 3 bases from J, the gap between germline ends came to 22 bases. The CDR3 covers 17 residues. This CDR3 reads CSAGTMGGLGDTGELFF. The CDR3 DNA sequence: TGCAGTGCTGGGACGATGGGGGGTCTGGGGGACACCGGGGAGCTGTTTTTT.

This clonotype was counted ten times or more. The chain carries TRBV30 and TRBJ2-5; D is undetermined. Germline lookup yields CDR1 GTSNPN and CDR2 SVGIG (reference sequence). V was pared by 3 bases and J by 5 bases, with 13 bases between. CDR3 length equals 13 residues. CDR3 region: CAWSTGPRETQYF. The CDR3 DNA is TGTGCCTGGAGCACCGGGCCACGGGAGACCCAGTACTTC.

This clonotype was recorded many times. Written as DNA, the CDR3 is TGTGCCAGCAGTCGGCCCAGGGTAGTCTATGGCTACACCTTC. Protein sequence: CASSRPRVVYGYTF. This rearrangement joins TRBV6-2 or TRBV6-3 to TRBJ1-2; TRBD1 is a possible D gene (5 bases). The V gene's germline CDR1 is MNHEY and CDR2 SVGEGT. Trimming removed 5 bases from V and 4 bases from J, with 14 bases in between. The CDR3 is 14 amino acids.

This clonotype has at least ten counts. V and J are TRBV6-1 and TRBJ2-7, with D perhaps given as TRBD1 or TRBD2 (5 bases each). The CDR3 spans 11 residues. Germline assignment: CDR1 MNHNS and CDR2 SASEGT. V lost 11 bases, J lost 3 bases, and 11 bases lay in between. This CDR3 is CAAERGYEQYF. The CDR3 DNA follows: TGTGCCGCGGAGAGGGGCTACGAGCAGTACTTC.

This clonotype was detected ten times or more. This chain uses TRBV12-3 or TRBV12-4 with TRBJ1-4; the match to TRBD1 covers 7 bases. The CDR3 is made up of 14 amino acids. J lost 8 bases, V lost 7 bases, and 10 bases had no gene match. CDR3 protein: CASTRQGRKEKLFF. In DNA form, the CDR3 reads TGTGCCAGCACCAGACAGGGACGTAAGGAAAAACTGTTTTTT.

This clonotype was picked up many times. V gene TRBV28 combines with J gene TRBJ1-2; D gene uncertain. The CDR3 runs to 12 residues. The V gene lost 6 bases and the J gene lost 1 base, with 6 bases spanning the gap. The germline gives CDR1 MDHEN, CDR2 SYDVKM. Written as DNA, the CDR3 is TGTGCCAGCAGGGATTTTAACTATGGCTACACCTTC. It yields the protein CASRDFNYGYTF.